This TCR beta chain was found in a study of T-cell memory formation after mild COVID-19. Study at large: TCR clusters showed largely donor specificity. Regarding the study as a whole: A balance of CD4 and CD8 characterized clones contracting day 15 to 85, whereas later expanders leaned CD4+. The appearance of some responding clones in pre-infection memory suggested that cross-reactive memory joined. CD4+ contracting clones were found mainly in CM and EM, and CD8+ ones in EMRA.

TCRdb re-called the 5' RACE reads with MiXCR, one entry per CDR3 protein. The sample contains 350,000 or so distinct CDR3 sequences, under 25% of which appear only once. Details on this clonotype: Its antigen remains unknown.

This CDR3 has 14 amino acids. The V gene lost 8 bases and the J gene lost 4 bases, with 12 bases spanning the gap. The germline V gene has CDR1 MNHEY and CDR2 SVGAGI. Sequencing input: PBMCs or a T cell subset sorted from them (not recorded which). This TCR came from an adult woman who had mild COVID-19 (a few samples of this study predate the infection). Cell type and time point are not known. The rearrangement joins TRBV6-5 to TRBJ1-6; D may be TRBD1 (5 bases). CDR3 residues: CASRSRGYNSPLHF. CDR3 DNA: TGTGCCAGCCGAAGTAGGGGTTATAATTCACCCCTCCACTTT.